Following are 5 T cell receptor beta chains from one sample sequenced in a study of blood T cell repertoires in COVID-19. The data were produced by immunoSEQ multiplex PCR, yet TCRdb's version contains in-frame clones alone and is incomplete. The table shows 250,000 to 300,000 clones, with approximately 90% occurring only once. What was sequenced was PBMCs or T cells enriched from blood (not recorded which). The receptors derive from a middle-aged woman with acute COVID-19.

This rearrangement joins TRBV19 to TRBJ2-5, with a possible D match to TRBD2 (5 bases). Germline loops: CDR1 LNHDA, CDR2 SQIVND (reference sequence). The length of the CDR3 is 14 residues. Trimming took 1 base from V and 9 from J, leaving 15 bases between them. As DNA, the CDR3 is TGTGCCAGTAGTATAGCGTCCGGGGTACCTCCCCAGTACTTC. Its translation: CASSIASGVPPQYF.

The chain combines TRBV19 with TRBJ1-5; TRBD1 aligns across 8 bases. The CDR3 is 15 amino acids. V shed 2 bases and J 4 bases; nucleotides not matched to a gene: 4. Germline CDR1 reads LNHDA; CDR2 reads SQIVND (reference sequence). The CDR3 here is CASSIIDRGNQPQHF. DNA of the CDR3: TGTGCCAGTAGTATAATAGACAGGGGTAATCAGCCCCAGCATTTT.

This chain joins TRBV14 and TRBJ2-1; D is unclear. This CDR3 region has 15 residues. The germline V and J ends were trimmed by 2 bases and 6 bases, with 14 bases remaining between them. In germline, CDR1 is SGHDN, CDR2 FVKESK. The CDR3 region is CASSQSRHGPNEQFF. The CDR3 nucleotides are TGTGCCAGCAGCCAATCAAGGCATGGGCCCAATGAGCAGTTCTTC.

The chain has TRBV2 and TRBJ1-1; 8 bases are a match to TRBD1. J lost 2 bases, V lost 4 bases, and 9 bases had no gene match. Germline CDR1 is SNHLY and CDR2 is FYNNEI. There are 16 residues in the CDR3. The CDR3 spells CASSAGQGAFNTEAFF. For the CDR3, the DNA is TGTGCCAGCAGTGCGGGCCAGGGGGCTTTTAACACTGAAGCTTTCTTT.

The CDR3 loop is CASSPLGTEHEKLFF. CDR3 nucleotide sequence: TGTGCCAGCAGCCCCCTCGGGACAGAACATGAAAAACTGTTTTTT. The chain joins TRBV3-1 (or the pseudogene TRBV3-2) to TRBJ1-4; TRBD1 agrees at 7 bases. The CDR3 contains 15 residues. CDR1 and CDR2 from the germline V gene are LGHDT and YNNKEL (reference sequence). After removal of 4 bases from V and 6 bases from J, the junction contained 8 bases not matched to a gene.